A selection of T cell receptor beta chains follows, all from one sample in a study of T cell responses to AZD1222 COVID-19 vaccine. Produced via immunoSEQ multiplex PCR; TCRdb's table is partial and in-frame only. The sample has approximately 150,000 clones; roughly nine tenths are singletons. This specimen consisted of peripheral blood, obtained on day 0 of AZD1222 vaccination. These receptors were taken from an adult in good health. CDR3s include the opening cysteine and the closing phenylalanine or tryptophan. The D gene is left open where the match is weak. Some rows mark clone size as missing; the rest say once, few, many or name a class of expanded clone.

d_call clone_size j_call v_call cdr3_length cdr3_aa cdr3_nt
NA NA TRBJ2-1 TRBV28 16 CASSPRRRRSYNEQFF TGTGCCAGCAGTCCCCGTAGGAGAAGGTCCTACAATGAGCAGTTCTTC
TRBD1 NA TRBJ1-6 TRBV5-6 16 CASSFYGTGTGSPLHF TGTGCCAGCAGCTTTTACGGGACAGGGACGGGTTCACCCCTCCACTTT
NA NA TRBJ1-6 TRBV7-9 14 CASSPPGQGSPLHF TGTGCCAGCAGCCCACCCGGGCAGGGATCACCCCTCCACTTT
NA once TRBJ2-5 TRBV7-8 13 CASRSGEEETQYF TGTGCCAGCAGATCAGGGGAGGAAGAGACCCAGTACTTC
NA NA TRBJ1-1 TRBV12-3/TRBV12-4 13 CASRNQGNTEAFF TGTGCCAGCAGGAACCAGGGTAACACTGAAGCTTTCTTT
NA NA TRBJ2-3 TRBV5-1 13 CASSEQGPDTQYF TGCGCCAGCAGCGAGCAGGGCCCAGATACGCAGTATTTT
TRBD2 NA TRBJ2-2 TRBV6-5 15 CASRRVAGDTGELFF TGTGCCAGCAGGCGCGTAGCGGGGGACACCGGGGAGCTGTTTTTT
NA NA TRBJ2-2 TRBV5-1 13 CASSHPGTGELFF TGCGCCAGCAGCCATCCAGGGACCGGGGAGCTGTTTTTT
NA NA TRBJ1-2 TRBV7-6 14 CASSSAQGFSGYTF TGTGCCAGCAGCTCGGCTCAGGGGTTTTCAGGCTACACCTTC
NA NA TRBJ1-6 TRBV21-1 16 CASSYSQASEGSPLHF TGTGCCAGCAGCTATTCACAGGCATCAGAAGGTTCACCCCTCCACTTT
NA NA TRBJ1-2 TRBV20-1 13 CSASGSPRDGYTF TGCAGTGCTAGTGGGTCCCCCCGGGATGGCTACACCTTC
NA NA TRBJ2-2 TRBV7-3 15 CASSPRIGVRGELFF TGTGCCAGCAGTCCAAGAATTGGCGTACGGGGGGAGCTGTTTTTT
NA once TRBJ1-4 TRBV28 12 CASSSTSEKLFF TGTGCCAGCAGTTCAACAAGTGAAAAACTGTTTTTT
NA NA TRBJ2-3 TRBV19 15 CASSTSPLGTDTQYF TGTGCCAGTAGTACCTCACCCCTGGGCACAGATACGCAGTATTTT
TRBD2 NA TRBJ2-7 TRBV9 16 CASSVGGLAAVYEQYF TGTGCCAGCAGCGTAGGGGGACTAGCGGCCGTTTACGAGCAGTACTTC
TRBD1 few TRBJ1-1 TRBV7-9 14 CASSLQGAYTEAFF TGTGCCAGCAGCTTACAGGGGGCGTACACTGAAGCTTTCTTT
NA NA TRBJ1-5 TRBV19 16 CASTSPPGTLNQPQHF TGTGCCAGTACCTCTCCCCCCGGGACCCTGAATCAGCCCCAGCATTTT